Each of the 28 T cell receptor beta chains below was sequenced from the same sample in a study of T-cell reconstitution after alpha-beta-depleted transplantation in children. Unique molecular identifiers were used to barcode this TCRbeta library. TCRdb redid the calling of the PCR reads with MiXCR, one entry per CDR3 protein. The data hold around 670,000 distinct CDR3 sequences, with about 12% observed a single time. The sequencing used PBMCs, collected before TCRalphabeta/CD19-depleted stem cell transplant. These receptors were obtained from a girl aged 2-15 years with congenital amegakaryocytic thrombocytopenia, due to receive a stem cell transplant.

On this clonotype: Germline is not matched at one junction end, which may reflect a read error. V usage is TRBV15 and J usage is TRBJ2-2; TRBD1 agrees at 7 bases. The CDR3 runs to 12 residues. Looked up from germline, CDR1 is LNHNV and CDR2 is YYDKDF (reference sequence). In nucleotides, the CDR3 is TGTTCCACTGGGACAGTCACCGGGGAGCTGTTTTTT. Its translation is CSTGTVTGELFF.

The rearrangement uses TRBV6-5 and TRBJ2-6; 9 nucleotides align to TRBD1. Trimming cost V 5 bases and J 2 bases; bases outside gene matches: 10. The CDR3 length is 18 residues. In germline, CDR1 is MNHEY, CDR2 SVGAGI. The CDR3 DNA follows: TGTGCCAGCAGTCACCGGGACAGGGCTTTTGCTGGGGCCAACGTCCTGACTTTC. Translation gives CASSHRDRAFAGANVLTF.

This clonotype was picked up a small number of times. V usage is TRBV10-3 and J usage is TRBJ1-4; TRBD1 might be the D (5 bases). Trimming pared 2 bases from V and 8 bases from J, leaving 15 bases between. The CDR3 is 15 residues long. The germline V gene encodes CDR1 ENHRY and CDR2 SYGVKD. The CDR3: CAISENRQGREKLFF. In DNA, the CDR3 is TGTGCCATCAGTGAGAATCGCCAGGGAAGGGAAAAACTGTTTTTT.

Concerning this clonotype: This sequence may be a read error, since a much larger clone differs from it by one base. The chain recombines TRBV20-1 with TRBJ2-3, with TRBD2 matching over 13 bases. The length of the CDR3 is 17 residues. Germline V gene sequence: CDR1 DFQATT, CDR2 SNEGSKA (reference sequence). Here the CDR3 DNA reads TGCTGTGCTATTAACTGGAGACTAGCGGGAGGTTCAGATACGCAGTATTTT. Residues: CCAINWRLAGGSDTQYF.

This clonotype was recorded at least ten times. V and J are TRBV20-1 and TRBJ2-4; D remains unclear. The V gene lost 4 bases and the J gene lost 2 bases, with 15 bases spanning the gap. Looked up from germline, CDR1 is DFQATT and CDR2 is SNEGSKA (reference sequence). The CDR3 contains 15 residues. The CDR3 sequence: CSAIVRPLTKNIQYF. The CDR3 nucleotides are TGCAGTGCTATTGTACGGCCCCTAACCAAAAACATTCAGTACTTC.

This clonotype was recorded a few times. The chain links TRBV20-1 to TRBJ2-1, with 12 bases that match TRBD2. Germline CDR1 DFQATT, CDR2 SNEGSKA (reference sequence). Trimming removed 3 bases from V and 8 bases from J; junction bases left unmatched: 11. This CDR3 has 16 residues. Here the CDR3 reads CSASPPTSGSWYEQFF. The CDR3 region has the DNA TGCAGTGCTAGCCCCCCGACTAGCGGGAGTTGGTATGAGCAGTTCTTC.

The sample holds one count of this clonotype. This may be a read error, as it is one base from a much larger clone. This chain connects TRBV27 to TRBJ2-5; possible D gene TRBD2, 5 bases. Germline V gene data show CDR1 as MNHEY and CDR2 as SMNVEV (reference sequence). There are 13 residues in the CDR3. Trimming left V 5 bases short and J 7 bases short, with 14 bases between. The CDR3 coding sequence is TGTGCCAGCAGTCTAGACATTCGGGGGACCCAGTACTTC. It codes for CASSLDIRGTQYF.

The V and J genes are TRBV2 and TRBJ2-2; tentatively, D is TRBD1 (6 bases). V was shortened by 4 bases and J by 4 bases, with 10 bases between the two germline ends. CDR1 and CDR2 (germline): SNHLY, FYNNEI. The CDR3 has 14 amino acids. CDR3 sequence (DNA): TGTGCCAGCAGTGGGAAAGGGGGCACCGGGGAGCTGTTTTTT. It is translated as CASSGKGGTGELFF. The whole variable domain, filled in from reference TRBV2 and TRBJ2-2, reads EPEVTQTPSHQVTQMGQEVILRCVPISNHLYFYWYRQILGQKVEFLVSFYNNEISEKSEIFDDQFSVERPDGSNFTLKIRSTKLEDSAMYFCASSGKGGTGELFFGEGSRLTVL.

This clonotype came up a few times. CDR3 amino acids: CSVSGTSGTTGELFF. The DNA of the CDR3 is TGCAGCGTCTCCGGGACCTCGGGGACCACCGGGGAGCTGTTTTTT. This chain connects TRBV29-1 to TRBJ2-2; the D call may be TRBD1 or TRBD2 (5 bases each). Germline loops: CDR1 SQVTM, CDR2 ANQGSEA. CDR3 length: 15 amino acids. V lost 6 bases and J 4 bases, leaving 18 bases between the germline ends.

In this sample, this clonotype turned up a few times. J is TRBJ2-7 and V is TRBV20-1, with D tentatively TRBD2 (6 bases). Germline CDR1 is DFQATT and CDR2 is SNEGSKA (reference sequence). V was pared by 1 base and J by 5 bases, with 12 bases between. The length of the CDR3 is 13 residues. CDR3 loop: CSARVQLANEQYF. Here the CDR3 DNA reads TGCAGTGCTAGAGTCCAACTAGCTAACGAGCAGTACTTC.

This clonotype showed up just a few times. The chain uses TRBV7-2 and TRBJ2-1, with 10 bases fitting TRBD2. The ends lost 5 bases at V and 7 bases at J; junction bases unmatched: 11. The CDR3 has 16 amino acids. CDR1 and CDR2 from the germline V gene are SGHTA and FQGNSA. This CDR3 reads CASSLDWTSGWNEQFF. CDR3 nucleotides: TGTGCCAGCAGCCTAGACTGGACTAGCGGCTGGAATGAGCAGTTCTTC.

In its sample, this clonotype was seen a few times. CDR3 residues: CASSELAGGGGEQFF. The CDR3 coding sequence is TGTGCCAGCAGTGAACTAGCGGGAGGGGGTGGTGAGCAGTTCTTC. V and J are TRBV2 and TRBJ2-1; 12 bases fit TRBD2. Losses at the gene ends were 2 bases for V and 9 bases for J; bases not matched to a gene: 5. The CDR3 is 15 residues long. Germline CDR1 is SNHLY and CDR2 is FYNNEI.

This clonotype was counted many times. This chain links TRBV29-1 with TRBJ2-3; 8 bases map to TRBD2. The CDR3 is made up of 14 amino acids. Per germline, CDR1 SQVTM and CDR2 ANQGSEA. The trim removed 1 base at V and 3 bases at J, leaving 3 bases unmatched. The CDR3 sequence: CSVEAGGPTDTQYF. The CDR3 DNA is TGCAGCGTTGAAGCGGGGGGGCCAACAGATACGCAGTATTTT.

Worth noting for this clonotype: Possible read error: a much larger clone is one base away. V usage is TRBV18 and J usage is TRBJ2-1; TRBD2 matches 7 bases. This CDR3 has 16 amino acids. The germline V gene encodes CDR1 KGHSH and CDR2 LQKENI. V was clipped by 3 bases and J by 7 bases; unmatched bases: 12. The CDR3 sequence: CASSPLAEGPGNEQFF. Here the CDR3 DNA reads TGTGCCAGCTCACCCCTAGCGGAAGGCCCCGGGAATGAGCAGTTCTTC.

This clonotype was recorded a few times. This rearrangement joins TRBV30 to TRBJ2-2; possible D gene TRBD1, 6 bases. V was shortened by 0 bases and J by 5 bases, with 7 bases between the two germline ends. CDR1 and CDR2 (germline): GTSNPN, SVGIG (reference sequence). The CDR3 is made up of 13 amino acids. The CDR3, as DNA: TGTGCCTGGAGTGTACAGGGTACCGGGGAGCTGTTTTTT. Its translation is CAWSVQGTGELFF.

There are a few counts of this clonotype. This chain connects TRBV7-8 to TRBJ1-2; D might be TRBD1 (6 bases). V was cut by 4 bases and J by 4 bases, with 13 bases left in between. CDR1 and CDR2 (germline): SGHVS, FQNEAQ. The CDR3 runs to 14 residues. CDR3 in amino acids: CASSSAGAGYGYTF. The CDR3, as DNA: TGTGCCAGCAGCTCCGCAGGGGCGGGCTATGGCTACACCTTC. The full variable domain, completed using reference TRBV7-8 and TRBJ1-2, is GAGVSQSPRYKVAKRGQDVALRCDPISGHVSLFWYQQALGQGPEFLTYFQNEAQLDKSGLPSDRFFAERPEGSVSTLKIQRTQQEDSAVYLCASSSAGAGYGYTFGSGTRLTVV.

This clonotype has a count of ten or more. The chain joins TRBV28 to TRBJ2-5, with 8 bases lining up with TRBD2. V gave up 6 bases and J gave up 3 bases; unmatched junction bases: 6. CDR1 is MDHEN and CDR2 is SYDVKM in the germline V gene. The CDR3 is 14 residues long. The CDR3 sequence: CASRPSGREETQYF. DNA of the CDR3: TGTGCCAGCAGGCCTAGCGGGCGAGAAGAGACCCAGTACTTC.

Concerning this clonotype: One junction end does not reproduce the germline sequence, and a read error may be involved. The V gene is TRBV7-3, the J gene TRBJ2-1; 7 nucleotides match TRBD2. Germline lookup yields CDR1 SGHTA and CDR2 FQGTGA. The CDR3 extends over 16 amino acids. Here the CDR3 reads CASSFVGGRVYKEQFF. In DNA form, the CDR3 reads TGTGCCAGCAGCTTCGTTGGGGGGAGGGTCTACAAAGAGCAGTTCTTC.

The chain couples TRBV12-3 or TRBV12-4 to TRBJ2-1, with D possibly matching TRBD1 (7 bases). V was clipped by 5 bases and J by 9 bases, with 20 bases between them. The length of the CDR3 is 15 residues. CDR3 amino acids: CASSPSGGQRAEQFF. CDR3 sequence (DNA): TGTGCCAGCAGTCCCTCTGGGGGACAGCGGGCTGAGCAGTTCTTC.

The genes are TRBV12-3 or TRBV12-4 and TRBJ2-6; D is undetermined. CDR3 length: 15 residues. Trimming took 5 bases from V and 0 from J, leaving 8 bases between them. CDR3 residues: CASSRATSGANVLTF. CDR3 nucleotide sequence: TGTGCCAGCAGTCGGGCCACCTCTGGGGCCAACGTCCTGACTTTC.

This clonotype showed up many times. The rearrangement links TRBV5-1 to TRBJ2-6; TRBD1 is a possible D gene (6 bases). CDR1 is SGHRS and CDR2 is YFSETQ in the germline V gene. The CDR3 extends over 20 amino acids. V lost 0 bases and J lost 3, with 22 bases in between. Here the CDR3 reads CASSLARSQGPLGGANVLTF. For the CDR3, the DNA is TGCGCCAGCAGCTTGGCCCGTTCCCAGGGGCCGTTAGGTGGGGCCAACGTCCTGACTTTC. Looking up the rest from reference TRBV5-1 and TRBJ2-6 gives the full variable domain: KAGVTQTPRYLIKTRGQQVTLSCSPISGHRSVSWYQQTPGQGLQFLFEYFSETQRNKGNFPGRFSGRQFSNSRSEMNVSTLELGDSALYLCASSLARSQGPLGGANVLTFGAGSRLTVL.

The table lists this clonotype with many counts. This sequence joins TRBV6-1 and TRBJ1-5; D remains unclear. CDR1 is MNHNS and CDR2 is SASEGT in the germline V gene. The CDR3 loop spans 13 amino acids. The V end was cut by 6 bases, the J end by 0 bases, with 6 bases between. This CDR3 reads CASSGYSNQPQHF. CDR3 nucleotide sequence: TGTGCCAGCAGCGGTTATAGCAATCAGCCCCAGCATTTT.

The sample holds many counts of this clonotype. The chain recombines TRBV20-1 with TRBJ2-5; D is unresolved. CDR3 length: 14 amino acids. V was clipped by 3 bases and J by 5 bases, with 16 bases between them. Germline V CDR1 and CDR2: DFQATT, SNEGSKA (reference sequence). This chain's CDR3 is CSARVLLRRETQYF. The CDR3 region has the DNA TGCAGTGCTAGGGTGTTGTTGAGACGGGAGACCCAGTACTTC.

This clonotype was picked up a small number of times. The rearrangement uses TRBV12-3 or TRBV12-4 and TRBJ2-7; TRBD1 matches 9 bases. The V gene end was trimmed by 5 bases and the J gene end by 5 bases; junction bases not matched to a gene: 10. The CDR3 sequence is 15 residues long. CDR3 protein: CASSTPGTGNHEQYF. In DNA, the CDR3 is TGTGCCAGCAGTACGCCCGGGACAGGGAACCACGAGCAGTACTTC.

Only a few counts were recorded for this clonotype. The chain recombines TRBV6-5 with TRBJ1-3; D gene uncertain. The CDR3 covers 11 residues. Germline CDR1 is MNHEY and CDR2 is SVGAGI. Trimming took 2 bases from V and 8 from J, leaving 4 bases between them. CDR3 in DNA: TGTGCCAGCAGTTACATAGACACCATATATTTT. It yields the protein CASSYIDTIYF.

The chain recombines TRBV25-1 with TRBJ2-1; D possibly corresponds to TRBD2 (6 bases). The CDR3 sequence is 15 residues long. Germline CDR1 MGHDK, CDR2 SYGVNS. Trimming shortened V by 1 base and J by 13 bases, and 20 bases separated the two germline ends. In DNA, the CDR3 is TGTGCCAGCAGTGAATTCGTGGACTATCAGTTGGAACAGTTCTTC. It encodes CASSEFVDYQLEQFF.

This clonotype was picked up many times. This rearrangement joins TRBV20-1 to TRBJ2-3, with D unresolved. The germline CDR1 and CDR2 sequences are DFQATT and SNEGSKA (reference sequence). V was shortened by 1 base and J by 10 bases, with 9 bases between the two germline ends. The length of the CDR3 is 11 residues. The CDR3 nucleotides read TGCAGTGCTAGAGCCCAGATGGCGCAGTATTTT. Protein: CSARAQMAQYF.

This clonotype was detected many times. This chain uses TRBV19 with TRBJ1-1; D is undetermined. Germline CDR1 LNHDA, CDR2 SQIVND (reference sequence). Trimming shortened V by 7 bases and J by 1 base, and 13 bases separated the two germline ends. CDR3 length equals 14 residues. CDR3 bases: TGTGCCAGTATCGGGGAGGCTAGGAACACTGAAGCTTTCTTT. Translating it yields CASIGEARNTEAFF.